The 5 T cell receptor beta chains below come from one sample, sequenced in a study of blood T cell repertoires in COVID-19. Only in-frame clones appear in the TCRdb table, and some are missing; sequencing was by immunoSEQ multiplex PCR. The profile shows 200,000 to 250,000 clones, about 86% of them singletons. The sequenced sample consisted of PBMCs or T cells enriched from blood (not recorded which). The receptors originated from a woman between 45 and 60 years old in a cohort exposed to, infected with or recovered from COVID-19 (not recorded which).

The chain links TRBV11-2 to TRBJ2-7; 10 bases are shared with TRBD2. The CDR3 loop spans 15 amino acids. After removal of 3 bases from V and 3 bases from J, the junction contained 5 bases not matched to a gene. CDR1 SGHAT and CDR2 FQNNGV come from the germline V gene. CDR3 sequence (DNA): TGTGCCAGCAGCTTGACCGGGACTAGCGACTACGAGCAGTACTTC. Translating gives CASSLTGTSDYEQYF.

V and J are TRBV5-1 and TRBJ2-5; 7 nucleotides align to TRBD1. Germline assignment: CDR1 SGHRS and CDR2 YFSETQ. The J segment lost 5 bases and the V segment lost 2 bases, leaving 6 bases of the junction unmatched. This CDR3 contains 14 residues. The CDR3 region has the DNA TGCGCCAGCAGCTTACAGGGGCGCGAGGAGACCCAGTACTTC. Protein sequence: CASSLQGREETQYF.

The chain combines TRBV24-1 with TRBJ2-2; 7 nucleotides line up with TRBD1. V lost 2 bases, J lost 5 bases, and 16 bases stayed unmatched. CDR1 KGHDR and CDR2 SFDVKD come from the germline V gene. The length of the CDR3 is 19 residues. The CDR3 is CATSDSTRRQGWTTGELFF. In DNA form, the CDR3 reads TGTGCCACCAGTGATTCCACCCGAAGACAGGGTTGGACAACCGGGGAGCTGTTTTTT.

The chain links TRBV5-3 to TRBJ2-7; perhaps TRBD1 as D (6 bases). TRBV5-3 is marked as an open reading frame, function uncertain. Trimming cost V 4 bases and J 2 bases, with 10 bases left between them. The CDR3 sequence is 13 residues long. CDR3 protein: CARSAQGAYEQYF. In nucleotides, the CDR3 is TGTGCCAGAAGCGCACAGGGCGCCTACGAGCAGTACTTC.

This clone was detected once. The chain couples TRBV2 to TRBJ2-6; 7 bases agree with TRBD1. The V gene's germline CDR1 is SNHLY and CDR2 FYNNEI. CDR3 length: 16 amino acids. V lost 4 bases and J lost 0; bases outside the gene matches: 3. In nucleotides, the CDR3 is TGTGCCAGCAGTGGGACAGGACCCTCTGGGGCCAACGTCCTGACTTTC. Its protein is CASSGTGPSGANVLTF.